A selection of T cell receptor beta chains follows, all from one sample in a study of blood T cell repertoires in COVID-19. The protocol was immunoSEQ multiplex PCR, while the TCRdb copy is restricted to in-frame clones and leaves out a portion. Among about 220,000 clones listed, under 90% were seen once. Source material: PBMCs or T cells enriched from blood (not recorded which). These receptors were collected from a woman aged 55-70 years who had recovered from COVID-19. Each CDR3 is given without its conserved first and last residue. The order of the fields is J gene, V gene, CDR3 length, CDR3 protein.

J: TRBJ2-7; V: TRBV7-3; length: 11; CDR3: ASSVQGSGEQY
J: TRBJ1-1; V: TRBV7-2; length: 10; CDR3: ASSFGRTEAF
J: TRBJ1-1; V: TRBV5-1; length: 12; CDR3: ASSLDAGNAEAF
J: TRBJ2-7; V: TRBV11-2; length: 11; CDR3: ASSLTIGHEQY
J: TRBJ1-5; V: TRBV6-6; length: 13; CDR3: ASGGRGPVGQPQH
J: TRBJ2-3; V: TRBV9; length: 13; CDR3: ASSVATLGTDTQY
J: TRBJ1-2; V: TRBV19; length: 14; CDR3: ASSIPDRGTNYGYT
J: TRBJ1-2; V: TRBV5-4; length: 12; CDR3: ASSLGRGWGGYT
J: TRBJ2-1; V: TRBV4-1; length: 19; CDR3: ASSQYQGQPGLAAPNNEQF
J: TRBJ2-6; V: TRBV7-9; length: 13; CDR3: ASSLRVTGANVLT
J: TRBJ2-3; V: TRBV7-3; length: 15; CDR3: ASSSGLAGGSTDTQY
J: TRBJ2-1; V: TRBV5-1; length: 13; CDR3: ASSLARTKQDEQF
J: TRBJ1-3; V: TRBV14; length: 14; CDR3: ASSLGQPYSGNTIY
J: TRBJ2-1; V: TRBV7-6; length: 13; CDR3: ASSQGAVQRDEQF
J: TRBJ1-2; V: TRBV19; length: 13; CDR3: ASSKFETANYGYT
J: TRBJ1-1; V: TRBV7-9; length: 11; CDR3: ASRRQRNTEAF
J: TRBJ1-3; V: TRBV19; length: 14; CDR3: ASSWGFGSSGNTIY
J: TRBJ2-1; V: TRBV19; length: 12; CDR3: ASSIQGTSGEQF
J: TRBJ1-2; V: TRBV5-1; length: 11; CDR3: ASSFGQDGGYT
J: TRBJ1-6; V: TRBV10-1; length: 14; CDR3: ASSDDSRCANSPLH
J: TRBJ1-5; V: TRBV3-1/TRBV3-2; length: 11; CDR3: ASSRGQGQPQH
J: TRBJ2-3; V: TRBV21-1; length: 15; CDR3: ASSKALEGGSTDTQY
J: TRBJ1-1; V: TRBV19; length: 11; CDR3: AIKDRGRTEAF
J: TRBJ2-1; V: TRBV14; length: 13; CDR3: ASSPRGSSYNEQF
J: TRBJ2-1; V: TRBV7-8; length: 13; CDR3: ASRPTSGTYNEQF
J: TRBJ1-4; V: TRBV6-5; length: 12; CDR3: ASRSGGRGEKLF
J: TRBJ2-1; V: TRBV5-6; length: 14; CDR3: ASSYGLAESYNEQF
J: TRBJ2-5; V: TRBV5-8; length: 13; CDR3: ASSPGTVRQETQY
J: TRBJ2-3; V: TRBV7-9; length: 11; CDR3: ASGRAHTDTQY
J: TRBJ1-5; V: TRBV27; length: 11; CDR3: ASSRQEDQPQH
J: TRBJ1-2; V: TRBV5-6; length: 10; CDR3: ASSLVSYGYT
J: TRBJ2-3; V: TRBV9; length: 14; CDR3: ASSADPDSGTDTQY
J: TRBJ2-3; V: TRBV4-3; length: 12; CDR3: ASSQDRNTDTQY
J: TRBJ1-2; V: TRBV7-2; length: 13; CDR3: ASSEGLSQTRGYT
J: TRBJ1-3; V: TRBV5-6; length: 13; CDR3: ASSAPRGSGNTIY
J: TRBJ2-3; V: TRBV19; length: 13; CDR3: ASNPRAGSTDTQY
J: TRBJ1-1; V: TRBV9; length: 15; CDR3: ASSVLGGWRMRTEAF
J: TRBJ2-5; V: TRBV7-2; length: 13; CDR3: ASSFLGGALETQY
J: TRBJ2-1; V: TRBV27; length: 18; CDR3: ASSLRPLAGGFPSYNEQF
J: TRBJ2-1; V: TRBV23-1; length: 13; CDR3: ASSRTLYVYNEQF
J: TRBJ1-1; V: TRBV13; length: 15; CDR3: ASSGGEGGNKNTEAF
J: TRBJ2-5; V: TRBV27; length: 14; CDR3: ASSLGGLAVQETQY
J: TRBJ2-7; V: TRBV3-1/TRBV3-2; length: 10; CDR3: ASSPQGAEQY
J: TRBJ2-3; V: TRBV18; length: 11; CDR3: ASSPPGADTQY
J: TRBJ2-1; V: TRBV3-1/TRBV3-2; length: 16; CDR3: ASSRGTSGRGSYNEQF
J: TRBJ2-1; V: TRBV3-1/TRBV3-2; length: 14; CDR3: ASSLRLAGRHNEQF
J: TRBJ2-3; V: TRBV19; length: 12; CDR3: ASSPSGARDTQY
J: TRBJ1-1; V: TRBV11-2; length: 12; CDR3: ASSLDRGTGGAF
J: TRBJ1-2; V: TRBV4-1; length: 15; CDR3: ASSPSGQGAMAYGYT
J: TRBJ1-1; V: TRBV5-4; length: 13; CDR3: ASSLDLGEDTEAF
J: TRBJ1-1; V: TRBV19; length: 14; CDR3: ASRFPGGSLATEAF
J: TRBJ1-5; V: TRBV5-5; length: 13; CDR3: ASSQTGGDNQPQH
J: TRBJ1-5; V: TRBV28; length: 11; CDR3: ASSPTVNQPQH
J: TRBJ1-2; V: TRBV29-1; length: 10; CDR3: SVEDSRYGYT
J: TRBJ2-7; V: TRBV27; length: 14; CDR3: ASSHGYGRASIEQY